This is a list of T cell receptor beta chains from one sample in a study of early T cells in non-severe SARS-CoV-2 infection. TCRdb reanalysed the 5' RACE reads using MiXCR and keeps one entry per CDR3 protein. The table records approximately 73,000 distinct CDR3 sequences, about 13% of them present only once. The sequencing input was whole blood. These receptors all stem from an adult who was a healthcare worker with PCR-confirmed SARS-CoV-2 infection or an uninfected control (not recorded which). The CDR3 runs from the conserved cysteine through the conserved F or W.

v_gene	j_gene	CDR3aa
TRBV12-5	TRBJ1-5	CASGSGQPNQPQHF
TRBV12-3/TRBV12-4	TRBJ2-5	CASSLAGGRVAGAPQETQYF
TRBV6-2/TRBV6-3	TRBJ2-1	CASSYSPHEQFF
TRBV5-1	TRBJ2-7	CASSLGFGFTYEQYF
TRBV30	TRBJ2-7	CAWSVLLAGGLEQYF
TRBV29-1	TRBJ1-2	CSVEERGLSYGYTF
TRBV7-2	TRBJ2-1	CASSQTSGIYNEQFF
TRBV10-3	TRBJ2-7	CATLAAGTLYEQYF
TRBV11-2	TRBJ2-1	CASSTEQYNEQFF
TRBV5-1	TRBJ1-1	CASSLEIRMNTEAFF
TRBV11-2	TRBJ2-7	CASSLATSAKHEQYF
TRBV6-2/TRBV6-3	TRBJ2-7	CASSERTYEQYF
TRBV12-3/TRBV12-4	TRBJ1-2	CASSIGTGAYGYTF
TRBV7-9	TRBJ2-3	CASSLTSLAGVDTQYF
TRBV11-2	TRBJ2-5	CASSPRWGSGRTKTQYF
TRBV7-2	TRBJ2-5	CASSFDSGRETQYF
TRBV7-2	TRBJ2-7	CASSPWTDSYEQYF
TRBV28	TRBJ1-1	CASSSRASDSGKTEAFF
TRBV27	TRBJ2-1	CASSLSNGGFYNEQFF
TRBV7-2	TRBJ2-2	CASSLPIKSGELFF
TRBV6-1	TRBJ1-6	CASSDLLEVYNSPLHF
TRBV7-6	TRBJ2-3	CASSLATGPSTDTQYF
TRBV7-9	TRBJ2-1	CASSPRTEDNEQFF
TRBV29-1	TRBJ1-2	CSVRDTLYGYTF
TRBV2	TRBJ2-4	CATSEGDIQYF
TRBV28	TRBJ2-7	CASSYWTDPSYEQYF
TRBV30	TRBJ1-1	CAWSVSSTEAFF
TRBV24-1	TRBJ2-6	CATSDYREANVLTF
TRBV7-9	TRBJ1-6	CASSLGLPPPYNSPLHF
TRBV5-1	TRBJ2-2	CASSPVTGNTGELFF
TRBV20-1	TRBJ1-2	CSARVPGQGLYGYTF
TRBV20-1	TRBJ2-1	CSARKLAGSYNEQFF
TRBV4-3	TRBJ2-3	CASSRKDEVAGGADTQYF
TRBV29-1	TRBJ1-4	CSVQTGSIEKLFF
TRBV20-1	TRBJ1-1	CSAITGNAGTEAFF
TRBV6-5	TRBJ2-4	CASSFDRRAKNIQYF
TRBV27	TRBJ2-7	CASSPSPGLGPYF
TRBV10-1	TRBJ1-2	CASSEFPGLLLYGYTF
TRBV6-6	TRBJ2-6	CASTPGGNSGANVLTF
TRBV5-4	TRBJ2-6	CASSPDGGSGANVLTF
TRBV7-2	TRBJ2-5	CATMTGPQETQYF
TRBV29-1	TRBJ2-2	CSVLDPNTGELFF
TRBV5-4	TRBJ2-7	CASSLGPPYEQYF
TRBV15	TRBJ2-5	CATSKAPEETQYF
TRBV5-1	TRBJ1-5	CASSLTGQPQHF
TRBV7-9	TRBJ2-1	CASRRSGTSGWDEQFF
TRBV7-6	TRBJ2-2	CASSPLGMGASGKRTGELFF
TRBV12-3/TRBV12-4	TRBJ2-5	CASSYGTDLRETQYF
TRBV7-7	TRBJ2-3	CASSLRAPDTQYF
TRBV19	TRBJ1-2	CASSAPGGGYTF
TRBV28	TRBJ1-2	CASSSGQLPYGYTF
TRBV2	TRBJ2-5	CASGEGGVLVETQYF